This TCR beta chain was captured in a study of OX40 agonist ivuxolimab in advanced cancers. About the study: While on treatment, patients had intravenous ivuxolimab at 0.01 to 10 mg/kg every 2 weeks.

Germline lookup yields CDR1 MDHEN and CDR2 SYDVKM. The CDR3 is made up of 13 amino acids. Method: immunoSEQ multiplex PCR; TCRdb's copy keeps in-frame clones and lacks some. Among some 62,000 clones listed, about 82% were seen once. The receptor was isolated from an adult with an advanced solid tumor such as melanoma, head and neck, liver or kidney cancer. The V gene is TRBV28, the J gene TRBJ2-5, with D tentatively TRBD1 (5 bases). The J call could be wrong; TRBJ2-7 is a better fit for the DNA end. Sample: CD4+ or CD8+ T cells sorted from blood, taken in a trial of the OX40 agonist ivuxolimab. CDR3 in amino acids: CASSLGAAYEQYF. As DNA, the CDR3 is TGTGCCAGCAGTTTAGGGGCAGCCTACGAGCAGTACTTC.